This T cell receptor (beta chain) derives from a study of CD8 T cells in Susac syndrome. Study results and limitations: The study identified about seventeen and five Susac-specific public clones in total CD8+ and CD8+ TEMRA repertoires.

As judged by recently defined diagnostic criteria, patients with Susac syndrome had definite or probable disease. TEMRA cells underwent FACS enrichment and CD8+ and CD4+ T cells underwent negative isolation. RNA amounts of 0.5 to 1 ug underwent reverse transcription with random hexamers. immunoSEQ multiplex PCR amplified TCR beta CDR3 across 54 Vbeta, 13 Jbeta. TCRdb itself ran the immunoSEQ multiplex PCR reads through MiXCR, one entry per CDR3 protein. In the table there are fewer than 80,000 distinct CDR3 sequences, around 94% of which are singletons. On this clonotype itself: Its specificity is not known.

This TCR derives from a human donor with Susac syndrome. Sequencing was carried out using CD8+ T cells from PBMCs.

The CDR3 DNA reads as TGTGCCAGCAGTATTAGCGGGGGAGGCACAGATACGCAGTATTTT. This translates into CASSISGGGTDTQYF. V gene TRBV27 combines with J gene TRBJ2-3; TRBD2 aligns across 9 bases. The CDR3 spans 15 residues. Per the germline V gene, CDR1 is MNHEY and CDR2 is SMNVEV (reference sequence). J lost 1 base, V lost 5 bases, and 4 bases had no gene match.